Shown below are 5 T cell receptor beta chains from a single sample sequenced in a study of T cells in Graves' hyperthyroidism and ophthalmopathy. Amplification yielded TCR beta CDR3 regions, with RNA transcripts as the source. The TCR CDR3 was amplified in a first-round RT-PCR using the HTBI primer set. TCRdb analysed the multiplex PCR reads with MiXCR anew, one entry per CDR3 protein. Among around 440,000 distinct CDR3 sequences listed, 15% to 18% were seen once. The source material was blood. The receptors shown here come from a woman between 18 and 29 years old with Graves' hyperthyroidism.

This clonotype was recorded at least ten times. The chain employs TRBV24-1 and TRBJ1-2; D unclear. Germline CDR1 reads KGHDR; CDR2 reads SFDVKD. The CDR3 is 13 residues long. Trimming took 5 bases from V and 6 from J, leaving 12 bases between them. CDR3 coding DNA: TGTGCCACCAGTGGCGGTGTTGGGCATGGCTACACCTTC. It yields the protein CATSGGVGHGYTF.

The chain has TRBV7-2 and TRBJ1-4; 9 nucleotides match TRBD1. CDR3 length equals 15 residues. The V gene end was trimmed by 1 base and the J gene end by 8 bases; junction bases not matched to a gene: 5. The germline CDR1 and CDR2 sequences are SGHTA and FQGNSA. The CDR3 loop is CASSLDGQGREKLFF. In DNA form, the CDR3 reads TGTGCCAGCAGCTTAGACGGACAGGGGCGGGAAAAACTGTTTTTT.

A few counts support this clonotype. This sequence joins TRBV7-2 and TRBJ1-2; 10 bases match TRBD1. This CDR3 spans 14 amino acids. Germline V gene sequence: CDR1 SGHTA, CDR2 FQGNSA. Trimming at V came to 5 bases and at J to 4 bases, leaving 4 bases not matched to a gene. In DNA form, the CDR3 reads TGTGCCAGCAGCCCCAGGACAGGGGGCTATGGCTACACCTTC. Translating gives CASSPRTGGYGYTF.

Points on this clonotype: Just one base apart from a much larger clone, this may be a read error. V usage is TRBV12-5 and J usage is TRBJ2-3; 8 nucleotides align to TRBD2. This CDR3 contains 16 residues. The V gene's germline CDR1 is LGHNT and CDR2 FRNRAP. Here the CDR3 reads CASRLGQRESTDTQYF. The CDR3, as DNA: TGTGCTAGTCGTTTGGGCCAGCGGGAGAGCACAGATACGCAGTATTTT.

For this clonotype: A read error may be the cause here, since a much bigger clone is one base away. The CDR3 ends on some other residue instead of the conserved phenylalanine or tryptophan, so this is likely a read error. The V gene is TRBV7-9, the J gene TRBJ1-1; TRBD1 is a possible D gene (5 bases). Between the trimmed V and J ends, which lost 3 bases and 0 bases, there was a span of 8 bases. Germline values: CDR1 SEHNR, CDR2 FQNEAQ (reference sequence). CDR3 size: 14 residues. The CDR3 DNA reads TGTGCCAGCAGCTTCGGGGCACTGAACACTGAAGCTTTCCTT. Amino acids: CASSFGALNTEAFL.